This paragraph reports one T cell receptor (beta chain). What it recognizes is unknown. Germline values: CDR1 MNHNS, CDR2 SASEGT. V was clipped by 7 bases and J by 2 bases, with 15 bases between them. This CDR3 contains 14 residues. RNA was isolated and reverse transcribed to cDNA, the sequencing template. Sequencing was performed with immunoSEQ multiplex PCR; in TCRdb, only in-frame clones are kept and a portion is missing. The table has 90,000 to 150,000 clones, about 60% seen once; the top ten hold approximately 3%. This sample was included in a study of CD8+ T cells in alopecia areata. Study results and limitations: Researchers report lesional scalp, most notably alopecia totalis/universalis, outstripped normal scalp in clonality.

This chain joins TRBV6-1 and TRBJ2-7; the D is unclear. Input material: CD4+ T cells sorted from blood. This clonotype originated in a human donor in good health. The CDR3: CASKVSYGAYEQYF. CDR3 DNA: TGTGCCAGCAAAGTATCCTATGGGGCCTACGAGCAGTACTTC.